These 22 T cell receptor beta chains originate from one sample sequenced in a study of T-cell reconstitution after alpha-beta-depleted transplantation in children. Unique molecular identifiers were used to barcode this TCRbeta library. One entry per CDR3 protein results from TCRdb running MiXCR on the PCR reads. The table has under 250,000 distinct CDR3 sequences, 17% seen once; the top ten hold about two fifths. The sample consisted of PBMCs, mostly from graft donor cells, taken 360 days after TCRalphabeta/CD19-depleted stem cell transplant. These receptors came from a male patient aged 2-15 years who had a stem cell transplant for acute lymphoblastic leukemia, so the T cells may come from the graft donor.

The rearrangement joins TRBV14 to TRBJ2-1, with 7 bases aligning to TRBD1. Per germline, CDR1 SGHDN and CDR2 FVKESK. After removal of 3 bases from V and 1 base from J, the junction contained 3 bases not matched to a gene. CDR3 size: 15 residues. CDR3 in amino acids: CASSHRQGSYNEQFF. CDR3 in DNA: TGTGCCAGCAGCCATCGACAGGGTTCCTACAATGAGCAGTTCTTC.

A note on this clonotype: This is likely a read error, given that the CDR3 carries no conserved phenylalanine or tryptophan at its end. The chain combines TRBV12-3 or TRBV12-4 with TRBJ1-2, with D perhaps matching TRBD1 (5 bases). V shed 8 bases and J shed 7 bases, with 14 bases lying between them. CDR3 length: 12 residues. The CDR3 sequence is CASGYTGVGYTS. Written as DNA, the CDR3 is TGTGCCAGCGGGTACACGGGGGTTGGCTACACCTCC.

At least ten counts were recorded for this clonotype. The chain is built from TRBV7-3 and TRBJ2-1, with a weak D call TRBD1 (5 bases). The V and J ends lost 5 bases and 1 base respectively, with 9 bases between them. Germline V gene lookup returns CDR1 SGHTA and CDR2 FQGTGA. The CDR3 has 14 residues. CDR3 sequence (DNA): TGTGCCAGCAGCCCCAGGGTTTCCTACAATGAGCAGTTCTTC. Protein: CASSPRVSYNEQFF.

This clonotype occurred many times. This chain uses TRBV12-3 or TRBV12-4 with TRBJ2-2; D remains unclear. Deletions cut 9 bases from V and 5 bases from J, with 7 bases between. The CDR3 sequence is 11 residues long. The CDR3 DNA follows: TGTGCCAGTTTTGGTACCGGGGAGCTGTTTTTT. Its protein product is CASFGTGELFF.

The sample holds a few counts of this clonotype. This chain connects TRBV12-3 or TRBV12-4 to TRBJ2-7; 8 bases are a match to TRBD1. CDR3 length: 15 residues. The V and J ends lost 6 bases and 2 bases, in that order; junction bases with no gene match: 9. The CDR3 loop is CASRPDDRGTYEQYF. The DNA for the CDR3 is TGTGCCAGCAGACCAGATGACAGGGGAACCTACGAGCAGTACTTC.

This clonotype has at least ten counts. The chain recombines TRBV9 with TRBJ2-3; 14 bases agree with TRBD2. Germline V lookup: CDR1 SGDLS, CDR2 YYNGEE. Trimming removed 2 bases from V and 1 base from J; junction bases left unmatched: 9. CDR3 size: 19 residues. CDR3 loop: CASSVRPGLAGVRTDTQYF. The CDR3 DNA follows: TGTGCCAGCAGCGTCCGACCGGGACTAGCGGGGGTTCGCACAGATACGCAGTATTTT.

This clonotype was seen a few times. The chain joins TRBV18 to TRBJ2-2, with no clear D. Germline CDR1 KGHSH, CDR2 LQKENI. Trimming removed 3 bases from V and 12 bases from J, with 8 bases in between. This CDR3 has 11 amino acids. CDR3 bases: TGTGCCAGCTCACCGAGTGGGCAGCTGTTTTTT. Translation: CASSPSGQLFF.

This clonotype was seen only a few times. CDR3 DNA: TGTGCCAGCAGCCCCCGACAGGGGAACGGGGAGCTGTTTTTT. Encoded protein: CASSPRQGNGELFF. This sequence joins TRBV7-6 and TRBJ2-2, with 8 bases identical to TRBD1. The ends lost 5 bases at V and 7 bases at J; junction bases unmatched: 6. The CDR3 covers 14 residues. CDR1 and CDR2 (germline): SGHVS, FNYEAQ.

The rearrangement uses TRBV12-3 or TRBV12-4 and TRBJ2-5, with D perhaps assigned TRBD1 or TRBD2 (6 bases each). CDR3 length: 14 amino acids. With 6 bases removed from V and 3 bases from J, the gap between germline ends came to 14 bases. The CDR3 sequence: CASSRERGEETQYF. The CDR3 DNA follows: TGTGCCAGCAGCCGTGAGAGGGGGGAAGAGACCCAGTACTTC.

This clonotype was picked up a small number of times. As DNA, the CDR3 is TGTGCCAGCAGCCAAGTTCCTGACAACTATGGCTACACCTTC. The encoded protein is CASSQVPDNYGYTF. This chain connects TRBV4-2 to TRBJ1-2; D remains unclear. V lost 1 base to trimming and J lost 2 bases, with 8 bases between them. Germline V gene lookup returns CDR1 LGHNA and CDR2 YNFKEQ. The CDR3 is 14 amino acids.

This clonotype was seen more than once but under ten times. The rearrangement joins TRBV5-6 to TRBJ1-1; D is unclear. V was shortened by 0 bases and J by 0 bases, with 9 bases between the two germline ends. This CDR3 region has 15 residues. CDR1 and CDR2 (germline): SGHDT, YYEEEE. The CDR3 DNA sequence: TGTGCCAGCAGCTTGGGGGTACGGTTGAACACTGAAGCTTTCTTT. Protein sequence: CASSLGVRLNTEAFF.

The chain carries TRBV20-1 and TRBJ2-1; TRBD2 agrees at 11 bases. The germline gives CDR1 DFQATT, CDR2 SNEGSKA (reference sequence). The CDR3 spans 19 residues. The trim removed 5 bases at V and 1 base at J, leaving 16 bases unmatched. The CDR3 region is CSARPLYGLAGGSYNEQFF. The DNA of the CDR3 is TGCAGTGCTCGACCACTATACGGTTTAGCGGGAGGGTCCTACAATGAGCAGTTCTTC.

DNA for the CDR3: TGTGCCAGCTCACCATTTGAGGGACAGGAGTACAATGAGCAGTTCTTC. This codes for CASSPFEGQEYNEQFF. The chain recombines TRBV18 with TRBJ2-1; 8 bases match TRBD1. V lost 2 bases and J lost 4; bases outside the gene matches: 7. Germline CDR1 is KGHSH and CDR2 is LQKENI. The CDR3 has 16 residues.

This clonotype was seen repeatedly, ten times or more. The V gene is TRBV20-1, the J gene TRBJ1-2; D is uncertain. CDR1 and CDR2 (germline): DFQATT, SNEGSKA (reference sequence). The CDR3 is 14 amino acids. The germline V and J ends were trimmed by 5 bases and 4 bases, with 17 bases remaining between them. The DNA for the CDR3 is TGCAGTGCTGGATACACTGAAACAGTCTATGGCTACACCTTC. Its protein product is CSAGYTETVYGYTF.

This clonotype occurred a few times. The rearrangement joins TRBV10-3 to TRBJ2-5; D is possibly TRBD1 (6 bases). The germline gives CDR1 ENHRY, CDR2 SYGVKD. The CDR3 length is 13 residues. Trimming stripped 7 bases from V and 1 base from J, with 10 bases between. CDR3 residues: CAINQGTQETQYF. The CDR3 DNA is TGTGCCATCAACCAGGGGACCCAAGAGACCCAGTACTTC.

This clonotype came up a few times. In nucleotides, the CDR3 is TGCAGCGTTGCTTACAGCTTGAACACTGAAGCTTTCTTT. Translation gives CSVAYSLNTEAFF. The rearrangement links TRBV29-1 to TRBJ1-1, with D hard to call. This CDR3 spans 13 amino acids. V gave up 4 bases and J gave up 0 bases, with 9 bases separating them. The germline gives CDR1 SQVTM, CDR2 ANQGSEA.

This clonotype was recorded a few times. The chain is built from TRBV28 and TRBJ1-2; TRBD1 matches at 8 bases. The V gene end was trimmed by 5 bases and the J gene end by 3 bases; junction bases not matched to a gene: 5. The CDR3 has 14 amino acids. From germline, CDR1 is MDHEN and CDR2 SYDVKM. The CDR3, as DNA: TGTGCCAGCAGTCCCCACAGGGGGGACTATGGCTACACCTTC. Encoded protein: CASSPHRGDYGYTF.

This clonotype has just a few counts. The genes are TRBV24-1 and TRBJ2-1; D is possibly TRBD2 (7 bases). V dropped 7 bases and J dropped 4 bases, with 13 bases sitting between them. The CDR3 covers 14 residues. The germline V gene encodes CDR1 KGHDR and CDR2 SFDVKD. DNA for the CDR3: TGTGCCACCAGCGACCGGGGGGCGTACAATGAGCAGTTCTTC. This translates into CATSDRGAYNEQFF.

In the case of this clonotype: Its ends do not fully match the called genes, so a read error is possible. The chain links TRBV2 to TRBJ2-2, with 8 bases aligning to TRBD1. This CDR3 comprises 15 residues. Germline V gene data show CDR1 as SNHLY and CDR2 as FYNNEI. The CDR3 nucleotides are TGTACCAGCAGTTTCCAACAGGGGGTAACCGGGGAGCTGTTTTTT. Translation: CTSSFQQGVTGELFF. The whole variable domain, filled in from reference TRBV2 and TRBJ2-2, reads EPEVTQTPSHQVTQMGQEVILRCVPISNHLYFYWYRQILGQKVEFLVSFYNNEISEKSEIFDDQFSVERPDGSNFTLKIRSTKLEDSAMYFCTSSFQQGVTGELFFGEGSRLTVL.

This chain connects TRBV7-2 to TRBJ2-5; 11 positions match TRBD2. The junction had 8 bases not matched to a gene; V was cut back by 5 bases and J by 3 bases. Germline V lookup: CDR1 SGHTA, CDR2 FQGNSA. CDR3 size: 16 residues. The CDR3, as DNA: TGTGCCAGCAGCGAGACTAGCGGGGATACTGAAGAGACCCAGTACTTC. The encoded protein is CASSETSGDTEETQYF. Looking up the rest from reference TRBV7-2 and TRBJ2-5 gives the full variable domain: GAGVSQSPSNKVTEKGKDVELRCDPISGHTALYWYRQSLGQGLEFLIYFQGNSAPDKSGLPSDRFSAERTGGSVSTLTIQRTQQEDSAVYLCASSETSGDTEETQYFGPGTRLLVL.

The gene calls are TRBV11-2 and TRBJ2-5; 8 nucleotides match TRBD1. Germline V gene sequence: CDR1 SGHAT, CDR2 FQNNGV. CDR3 length: 17 residues. The ends lost 5 bases at V and 1 base at J; junction bases unmatched: 12. CDR3 loop: CASSLFRGRGFQETQYF. DNA of the CDR3: TGTGCCAGCAGCCTTTTCAGGGGGCGCGGATTCCAAGAGACCCAGTACTTC.

The chain carries TRBV5-1 and TRBJ2-5; the D gene could be TRBD1 or TRBD2 (5 bases each). Trimming took off 0 bases at V and 4 bases at J, with 13 bases between the two ends. The CDR3 spans 15 residues. The germline V gene encodes CDR1 SGHRS and CDR2 YFSETQ. The CDR3 loop is CASSLGDLTTETQYF. CDR3 sequence (DNA): TGCGCCAGCAGCTTGGGGGACCTCACAACAGAGACCCAGTACTTC.